Listed below are T cell receptor beta chains from one sample, sequenced in a study of T cells after yellow fever vaccination. Each CDR3 protein gets one entry after TCRdb re-called the 5' RACE reads with MiXCR. The profile shows roughly 190,000 distinct CDR3 sequences, approximately 10% of them singletons. Sequencing used CD8+ T cells sorted from PBMCs, obtained 15 days after the yellow fever booster vaccination. The receptors were sampled from a man younger than 30 who received the YFV17D yellow fever vaccine. Both conserved end residues are part of each CDR3. The D gene is left open where the match is weak. The listing skips clone size in some rows; elsewhere it reads once, few, many or a size class.

d_call | clone_size | j_call | v_call | cdr3_nt | cdr3_aa
. | . | TRBJ1-5 | TRBV6-2/TRBV6-3 | TGTGCCAGCAGTTACTCGTGGGAGCCCCAGCATTTT | CASSYSWEPQHF
. | . | TRBJ1-1 | TRBV3-1 | TGTGCCAGCAGCCAACGAGTGTTGCGCATTGTGGGCACTGAAGCTTTCTTT | CASSQRVLRIVGTEAFF
TRBD1 | few | TRBJ1-5 | TRBV27 | TGTGCCAGCAGCCCCGGACAGGTCAATCAGCCCCAGCATTTT | CASSPGQVNQPQHF
. | . | TRBJ2-3 | TRBV29-1 | TGCAGCGCTGACCTCGCGGCAGCCAGCACAGATACGCAGTATTTT | CSADLAAASTDTQYF
. | few | TRBJ1-2 | TRBV4-1 | TGCGCCAGCAGCCAAGATGGGGGGGAAACCTATGGCTACACCTTC | CASSQDGGETYGYTF
. | . | TRBJ2-6 | TRBV6-2/TRBV6-3 | TGTGCCAGCAGTGGGCAGGGCGACTCTGGGGCCAACGTCCTGACTTTC | CASSGQGDSGANVLTF
. | . | TRBJ1-5 | TRBV21-1 | TGTGCCAGCAGCAAAGAGGGGGGCCATAGCAATCAGCCCCAGCATTTT | CASSKEGGHSNQPQHF
TRBD2 | many | TRBJ2-4 | TRBV12-3/TRBV12-4 | TGTGCCAGCAGCGCCCCGGGACTAGCGGGGAAAAACATTCAGTACTTC | CASSAPGLAGKNIQYF
. | . | TRBJ1-5 | TRBV5-1 | TGCGCCAGCAGCTTTCTAGACAGCTATAGCAATCAGCCCCAGCATTTT | CASSFLDSYSNQPQHF
. | few | TRBJ1-5 | TRBV28 | TGTGCCAGCCTTTCTCTGTTGGGTCAGCCCCAGCATTTT | CASLSLLGQPQHF
. | few | TRBJ1-1 | TRBV29-1 | TGCAGCACCCTAATAAAGGCTGAAGCTTTCTTT | CSTLIKAEAFF
. | many | TRBJ2-1 | TRBV4-3 | TGCGCCAGCAGCCAAGATCTGGGTGTTGCAGGACGAGGGAACAATGAGCAGTTCTTC | CASSQDLGVAGRGNNEQFF
. | few | TRBJ1-1 | TRBV5-1 | TGCGCCAGCAGCTTCTCAGGGGTAGGGACTGAAGCTTTCTTT | CASSFSGVGTEAFF
. | few | TRBJ2-7 | TRBV13 | TGTGCCAGCAGCTCAGGGGTCGGGTATAGCGAGCAGTACTTC | CASSSGVGYSEQYF
. | . | TRBJ2-7 | TRBV7-2 | TGTGCCAGCAGCCCCCGGAGTATCCTCGAGTACGAGCAGTACTTC | CASSPRSILEYEQYF
TRBD1 | . | TRBJ2-3 | TRBV7-6 | TGTGCCAGCAGCTTAGCGGGACCGGGACAGGGAGGCACAGATACGCAGTATTTT | CASSLAGPGQGGTDTQYF
. | . | TRBJ2-1 | TRBV2 | TGTGCCAGCAGTGATTGGACTACTCCGGGGTCAGGGGAGCAGTTCTTC | CASSDWTTPGSGEQFF
TRBD1 | . | TRBJ1-2 | TRBV30 | TGTGCCTGGAGTGTAACCAGGACAGGGAAACTTTACGGCTACACCTTC | CAWSVTRTGKLYGYTF
TRBD2 | . | TRBJ2-1 | TRBV7-2 | TGTGCCAGCAGCTCTAGCGGGAGGGGGGAGCTGTTCTTC | CASSSSGRGELFF
. | . | TRBJ2-5 | TRBV4-3 | TGCGCCAGCAGCGAGACAGCGGCCAGCCAGCAAGAGACCCAGTACTTC | CASSETAASQQETQYF
. | . | TRBJ1-6 | TRBV12-3/TRBV12-4 | TGTGCCAGCAGTTTACCCAGGGACACGATGAGCTCCTATAATTCACCCCTCCACTTT | CASSLPRDTMSSYNSPLHF
. | few | TRBJ1-2 | TRBV7-9 | TGTGCCGCTGTTGTCAGCTCTAACTATGGCTACACCTTC | CAAVVSSNYGYTF
. | few | TRBJ1-1 | TRBV10-3 | TGTGCCATCAGTGAGGGGAGTCAGACTGAAGCTTTCTTT | CAISEGSQTEAFF
. | . | TRBJ2-7 | TRBV6-2/TRBV6-3 | TGTGCCAGCAGTTACTCGGGGGTGCTCGAGCAGTACTTC | CASSYSGVLEQYF
. | many | TRBJ1-4 | TRBV30 | TGTGCCTGGAGTGGGGCAGAGAATGAAAAACTGTTTTTT | CAWSGAENEKLFF
. | . | TRBJ2-1 | TRBV12-3/TRBV12-4 | TGTGCCAGCAGGGGGGCCTCCTACAATGAGCAGTTCTTC | CASRGASYNEQFF
TRBD1 | few | TRBJ2-1 | TRBV5-1 | TGCGCCAGCAGCTTCGGTGTAGGGGGACAGTACCCCTTCTCCTACAATGAGCAGTTCTTC | CASSFGVGGQYPFSYNEQFF
. | few | TRBJ1-3 | TRBV9 | TGTGCCAGCAGCGTAGGACTTTCCTCTGGAAACACCATATATTTT | CASSVGLSSGNTIYF
TRBD1 | . | TRBJ2-2 | TRBV9 | TGTGCCAGCAGCGTAGCCTGGGGACAGGTAAACACCGGGGAGCTGTTTTTT | CASSVAWGQVNTGELFF
TRBD2 | . | TRBJ2-2 | TRBV7-6 | TGTGCCAGCAGCCTCGGGGGGTACGGGGAGCTGTTTTTT | CASSLGGYGELFF
. | . | TRBJ2-2 | TRBV6-2/TRBV6-3 | TGTGCCAGCAGTTACTCGATCGCCGGGGAGCTGTTTTTT | CASSYSIAGELFF
TRBD1 | . | TRBJ1-1 | TRBV12-3/TRBV12-4 | TGTGCCAGCGCCGGACAGGGGAACACTGAAGCTTTCTTT | CASAGQGNTEAFF
. | . | TRBJ1-2 | TRBV29-1 | TGCAGCGTGGGGTCCGCGGCGGTAGGTGGCTACACCTTC | CSVGSAAVGGYTF
. | . | TRBJ2-3 | TRBV5-1 | TGCGCCAGCAGCTTGGCAGAGTACTCGGAAGATACGCAGTATTTT | CASSLAEYSEDTQYF
. | many | TRBJ2-1 | TRBV27 | TGTGCCAGCAACGAAAGGGGGTTGGATGAGCAGTTCTTC | CASNERGLDEQFF
TRBD2 | . | TRBJ2-5 | TRBV9 | TGTGCCAGCAGCGTAGCTACGGGGGGGCTGGAGACCCAGTACTTC | CASSVATGGLETQYF
. | . | TRBJ2-3 | TRBV6-5 | TGTGCCAGCAGTTACTCTGTAGCTAGCACAGATACGCAGTATTTT | CASSYSVASTDTQYF
. | few | TRBJ2-5 | TRBV7-9 | TGTGCCAGCAGCTTAGCTCCCTTGGGTCCGGAGACCCAGTACTTC | CASSLAPLGPETQYF
. | . | TRBJ1-6 | TRBV12-3/TRBV12-4 | TGTGCCAGCAGTTTCGCTGCAGACTCCTATAATTCACCCCTCCACTTT | CASSFAADSYNSPLHF
. | few | TRBJ1-5 | TRBV19 | TGTGCCAGTAGTAGGCAGGGGACTCAGCCCCAGCATTTT | CASSRQGTQPQHF
. | . | TRBJ2-3 | TRBV14 | TGTGCCAGCAGCCAGGAGGTCGCAGATACGCAGTATTTT | CASSQEVADTQYF
. | . | TRBJ1-6 | TRBV6-1 | TGTGCCAGCAGTCTCCGGGTAGAAAATTCACCCCTCCACTTT | CASSLRVENSPLHF
TRBD2 | . | TRBJ2-5 | TRBV4-3 | TGCGCCAGCAGCCCTGGTAGCGGGGGGCCAGGCGAGACCCAGTACTTC | CASSPGSGGPGETQYF
. | . | TRBJ1-5 | TRBV19 | TGTGCCAGTAGTATCTCCGGGGCAGGCAATCAGCCCCAGCATTTT | CASSISGAGNQPQHF
. | few | TRBJ2-3 | TRBV10-2 | TGCGCCAGCAGTGAGTCTTATGGCGGGAGCACAGATACGCAGTATTTT | CASSESYGGSTDTQYF
TRBD1 | few | TRBJ1-1 | TRBV7-2 | TGTGCCAGCAGCCCACATAGGGGGCGGCGGAACACTGAAGCTTTCTTT | CASSPHRGRRNTEAFF
TRBD2 | few | TRBJ2-2 | TRBV27 | TGTGCCAGCAGCCCAGCGGGGCCCGGGGAGCTGTTTTTT | CASSPAGPGELFF
. | . | TRBJ2-7 | TRBV4-3 | TGCGCCAGCAGCCAATTCGGCTCCGAGCAGTACTTC | CASSQFGSEQYF
. | few | TRBJ2-7 | TRBV7-8 | TGTGCCAGCAGCTTATACTCTGACAGTCCCGGCTCCTACGAGCAGTACTTC | CASSLYSDSPGSYEQYF
TRBD1 | . | TRBJ1-1 | TRBV12-3/TRBV12-4 | TGTGCCAGCGTGACAGGGGAGACTGAAGCTTTCTTT | CASVTGETEAFF
TRBD1 | . | TRBJ2-3 | TRBV5-5 | TGTGCCAGCAAAAGACAGGGGGCTAGCACAGATACGCAGTATTTT | CASKRQGASTDTQYF
. | . | TRBJ2-5 | TRBV27 | TGTGCCAGCAGTTTTTTGGTTAGCGAGACCCAGTACTTC | CASSFLVSETQYF
. | few | TRBJ1-1 | TRBV4-1 | TGCGCCAGCAGCCAAGATGTTGACGGGTGGGCTGAAGCTTTCTTT | CASSQDVDGWAEAFF
TRBD2 | . | TRBJ2-2 | TRBV20-1 | TGCAGTGCTGAAAGCGGGGGGGGCTACACCGGGGAGCTGTTTTTT | CSAESGGGYTGELFF
TRBD2 | few | TRBJ2-3 | TRBV6-5 | TGTGCCAGCAGTTACCCGACTAGCGGGGGCACAGATACGCAGTATTTT | CASSYPTSGGTDTQYF
. | few | TRBJ2-5 | TRBV24-1 | TGTGCCACCAGTGGTGGAGAGACCCAGTACTTC | CATSGGETQYF
. | few | TRBJ2-1 | TRBV6-2/TRBV6-3 | TGTGCCAGCAGTTACTCGAGCCCCGGAACCAATGAGCAGTTCTTC | CASSYSSPGTNEQFF
. | many | TRBJ1-3 | TRBV7-2 | TGTGCCAGCAGCTTAGTCTCTCAGGGGAAAGGAAACACCATATATTTT | CASSLVSQGKGNTIYF